Listed below are T cell receptor beta chains from one sample, sequenced in a study of identical twins. A single record per CDR3 protein comes from TCRdb applying MiXCR to the 5' RACE reads. The top ten clones hold more than 5% of a sample with 200,000 to 300,000 distinct CDR3 sequences, around 7.6% of them seen once. This same sample was also taken into another study, of yellow fever vaccine responses in identical twins.

Specimen: CD8+ T cells sorted from blood. The receptors were gathered from a woman between 18 and 30 years old in good health. The CDR3 runs from the conserved cysteine through the conserved F or W. Each record gives: J gene, V gene, D gene, clone size, CDR3 protein, CDR3 DNA. The D gene is left open where the match is weak. Some rows have no size entry. The others give once, few or many, or a class for an expanded clone.

TRBJ2-1	TRBV15	NA	many	CATTPGGDESSVNEQFF	TGTGCCACCACCCCTGGGGGTGACGAGAGTAGCGTCAATGAGCAGTTCTTC
TRBJ2-1	TRBV7-6	TRBD2	few	CASSLDPTTSGIYNEQFF	TGTGCCAGCAGCTTAGATCCCACGACTAGCGGGATTTACAATGAGCAGTTCTTC
TRBJ1-4	TRBV19	NA	NA	CASSTTGRDPEKLFF	TGTGCCAGTAGTACTACCGGACGGGACCCTGAAAAACTGTTTTTT
TRBJ1-5	TRBV6-1	TRBD1	few	CASSQDRGSDQPQHF	TGTGCCAGCAGCCAAGACAGGGGATCTGATCAGCCCCAGCATTTT
TRBJ2-7	TRBV4-2	TRBD2	few	CASSQDWGGYEQYF	TGTGCCAGCAGCCAAGATTGGGGGGGCTACGAGCAGTACTTC
TRBJ2-3	TRBV3-1	NA	few	CASSQAEGPTDTQYF	TGTGCCAGCAGCCAAGCGGAGGGGCCGACAGATACGCAGTATTTT
TRBJ1-3	TRBV6-5	NA	many	CASSYRGSGNTIYF	TGTGCCAGCAGTTATAGGGGATCTGGAAACACCATATATTTT
TRBJ1-5	TRBV25-1	TRBD1	many	CASEGTGDQPQHF	TGTGCCAGCGAAGGGACAGGGGATCAGCCCCAGCATTTT
TRBJ2-7	TRBV28	TRBD1	few	CASSYPGQGHEQYF	TGTGCCAGCAGTTACCCGGGACAGGGCCACGAGCAGTACTTC
TRBJ1-1	TRBV20-1	NA	NA	CSASDLVNTEAFF	TGCAGTGCATCGGACCTAGTGAACACTGAAGCTTTCTTT
TRBJ1-1	TRBV5-1	NA	many	CASSGWTPNTEAFF	TGCGCCAGCAGCGGGTGGACACCGAACACTGAAGCTTTCTTT
TRBJ2-7	TRBV13	NA	NA	CASSLISTPYEQYF	TGTGCCAGCAGCTTAATCTCTACCCCCTACGAGCAGTACTTC
TRBJ2-3	TRBV10-2	NA	NA	CASSEMRTRTDTQYF	TGCGCCAGCAGTGAGATGAGGACACGCACAGATACGCAGTATTTT
TRBJ2-3	TRBV5-1	NA	many	CASNPIELAHTDTQYF	TGCGCCAGCAACCCAATCGAATTAGCTCACACAGATACGCAGTATTTT
TRBJ1-1	TRBV29-1	NA	few	CSVAGTTMNTEAFF	TGCAGCGTTGCAGGGACGACTATGAACACTGAAGCTTTCTTT